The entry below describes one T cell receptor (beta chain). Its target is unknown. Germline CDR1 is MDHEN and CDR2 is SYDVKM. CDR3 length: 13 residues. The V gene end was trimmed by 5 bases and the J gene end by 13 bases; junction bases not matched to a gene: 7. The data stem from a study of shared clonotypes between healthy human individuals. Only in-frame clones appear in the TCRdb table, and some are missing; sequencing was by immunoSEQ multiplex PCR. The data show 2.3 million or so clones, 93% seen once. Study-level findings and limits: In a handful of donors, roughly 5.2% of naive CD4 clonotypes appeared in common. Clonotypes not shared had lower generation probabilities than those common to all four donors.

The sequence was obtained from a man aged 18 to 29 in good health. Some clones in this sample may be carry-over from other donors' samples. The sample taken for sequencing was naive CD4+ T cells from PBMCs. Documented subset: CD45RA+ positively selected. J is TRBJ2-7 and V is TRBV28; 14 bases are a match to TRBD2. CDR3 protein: CASSTGTSGRKYF. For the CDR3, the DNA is TGTGCCAGCAGTACAGGGACTAGCGGGAGAAAATACTTC.